Given below is one T cell receptor (beta chain) in context. In the authors' workflow: Estimated nucleated cell counts came from reference gene primer amplification. TCRdb's copy holds only in-frame clones and misses some; the assay was immunoSEQ multiplex PCR. Clone size and the V and J calls come from that table; the DNA yielded D and trimming. The sample comprises about 300,000 clones, 85% to 90% of which are singletons, and about 4% rests with the top ten. This record comes from a study of blood T cell repertoires in COVID-19. Study as a whole: Italy, Spain and the United States were the sources of the convalescent and acute COVID-19 samples. The cDNA or gDNA used as material had been derived from T cells, B-cell-depleted T cells, or PBMCs.

The study recruited people aged about 18 to 95 years across approximately 25 US areas. This CDR3 comprises 16 residues. The junction had 10 bases not matched to a gene; V was cut back by 5 bases and J by 8 bases. Per germline, CDR1 LNHDA and CDR2 SQIVND (reference sequence). The chain couples TRBV19 to TRBJ2-6, with TRBD1 matching 9 bases. The material sequenced was PBMCs or T cells enriched from blood (not recorded which). The TCR comes from a man aged 25-40 years who had recovered from COVID-19. CDR3 bases: TGTGCCAGTAGTCCCACAGGGGGCCGAGGGACCAACGTCCTGACTTTC. Protein: CASSPTGGRGTNVLTF.